One and the same sample provided the 10 T cell receptor beta chains below, sequenced in a study of blood T cell repertoires in COVID-19. Clones were read by immunoSEQ multiplex PCR, and TCRdb kept only the in-frame ones, dropping some. The sample lists about 370,000 clones, more than 80% seen once, with 3% in the top ten. The specimen sequenced was peripheral blood. The source is a woman aged 30 to 39 with COVID-19, enrolled during active disease.

This chain connects TRBV2 to TRBJ2-7; D is perhaps TRBD1 (6 bases). Germline CDR1 is SNHLY and CDR2 is FYNNEI. V dropped 8 bases and J dropped 7 bases, with 24 bases sitting between them. The CDR3 loop spans 15 amino acids. CDR3 coding DNA: TGTGCCAGCCTCTCCCCAGGGGCTTTTGCTGGAGAGCAGTACGTC. Translating it yields CASLSPGAFAGEQYV.

A note on this clone: Other DNA sequences of this sample code for an identical CDR3. The chain couples TRBV27 to TRBJ1-1; TRBD1 might be the D (6 bases). Germline V lookup: CDR1 MNHEY, CDR2 SMNVEV (reference sequence). The CDR3 runs to 14 residues. V gave up 0 bases and J gave up 2 bases, with 7 bases separating them. The CDR3 DNA follows: TGTGCCAGCAGTTTATCCAGGGGAAACACTGAAGCTTTCTTT. Translated, it gives CASSLSRGNTEAFF.

CDR3 nucleotide sequence: TGCAGCGTTGAAGATCTCCGTACGCAGTATTTT. This gives the protein CSVEDLRTQYF. The chain couples TRBV29-1 to TRBJ2-3; no clear D. Trimming cost V 0 bases and J 8 bases, with 6 bases left between them. Germline CDR1 is SQVTM and CDR2 is ANQGSEA. This CDR3 has 11 amino acids.

This clone was counted between two and nine times. This chain joins TRBV3-1 (or the pseudogene TRBV3-2) and TRBJ1-3; possibly TRBD1 for D (5 bases). CDR1 is LGHDT, CDR2 YNNKEL, per germline (reference sequence). This CDR3 has 13 residues. Trimming took off 2 bases at V and 8 bases at J, with 10 bases between the two ends. CDR3 bases: TGTGCCAGCAGCCAATCACCGGGGGACACCATATATTTT. Translated: CASSQSPGDTIYF.

In its sample, this clone was seen a few times. The J gene is TRBJ1-1, the V gene TRBV27; the D gene is possibly TRBD1 (5 bases). CDR3 length: 16 amino acids. Germline lookup yields CDR1 MNHEY and CDR2 SMNVEV (reference sequence). Trimming took 5 bases from V and 1 from J, leaving 17 bases between them. CDR3 loop: CASSAWGGPANTEAFF. The CDR3 DNA follows: TGTGCCAGCAGTGCCTGGGGGGGACCGGCGAACACTGAAGCTTTCTTT.

This chain uses TRBV19 with TRBJ2-7, with 13 nucleotides matching TRBD2. The J segment lost 6 bases and the V segment lost 5 bases, leaving 13 bases of the junction unmatched. This CDR3 has 17 amino acids. Germline assignment: CDR1 LNHDA and CDR2 SQIVND (reference sequence). The CDR3 sequence is CASSEGSLAGGPGEQYF. CDR3 nucleotide sequence: TGTGCCAGTAGTGAAGGTTCACTAGCGGGGGGGCCGGGCGAGCAGTACTTC.

V usage is TRBV4-3 and J usage is TRBJ2-7, with TRBD1 as a possible D gene (6 bases). The germline CDR1 and CDR2 sequences are LGHNA and YSLEER. Trimming pared 0 bases from V and 6 bases from J, leaving 21 bases between. This CDR3 region has 17 residues. CDR3 in amino acids: CASSQETGHREIFEQYV. CDR3 sequence (DNA): TGCGCCAGCAGCCAAGAAACGGGACACAGGGAGATCTTCGAGCAGTACGTC.

The chain carries TRBV13 and TRBJ1-6, with 7 nucleotides matching TRBD1. Germline CDR1 is PRHDT and CDR2 is FYEKMQ (reference sequence). The CDR3 totals 17 residues. Losses at the gene ends were 5 bases for V and 8 bases for J; bases not matched to a gene: 15. The CDR3 region is CASSPQARQGWDSPLHF. For the CDR3, the DNA is TGTGCCAGCAGCCCCCAAGCCCGACAGGGTTGGGATTCACCCCTCCACTTT.

V usage is TRBV6-1 and J usage is TRBJ2-1; TRBD2 matches at 8 bases. The CDR3 covers 16 residues. Trimming at V came to 4 bases and at J to 7 bases, leaving 12 bases not matched to a gene. Germline CDR1 MNHNS, CDR2 SASEGT. CDR3 nucleotide sequence: TGTGCCAGCAGTGTGCCCCTAACTAGCGGTCGAAATGAGCAGTTCTTC. Its translation is CASSVPLTSGRNEQFF.

The chain has TRBV5-4 and TRBJ2-7; D is perhaps TRBD2 (5 bases). Per the germline V gene, CDR1 is SGHNT and CDR2 is YYREEE (reference sequence). Deletions cut 0 bases from V and 6 bases from J, with 7 bases between. The CDR3 totals 12 residues. In nucleotides, the CDR3 is TGTGCCAGCAGCTTGGACGGGGTCGAGCAGTACTTC. Translating it yields CASSLDGVEQYF.